The 12 T cell receptor beta chains listed next were all sequenced from one sample in a study of blood T cell repertoires in COVID-19. Only in-frame clones appear in the TCRdb table, and some are missing; sequencing was by immunoSEQ multiplex PCR. The sample includes some 490,000 clones, around nine tenths seen only once; the top ten take roughly 8.5%. The material sequenced was PBMCs or T cells enriched from blood (not recorded which). The source of these receptors is a woman in her sixties who had recovered from COVID-19.

The chain recombines TRBV18 with TRBJ2-5; D is perhaps TRBD2 (5 bases). V was shortened by 6 bases and J by 2 bases, with 10 bases between the two germline ends. The CDR3 spans 13 residues. Germline CDR1 is KGHSH and CDR2 is LQKENI. Here the CDR3 DNA reads TGTGCCAGCTCCCCCGGGGTTCAAGAGACCCAGTACTTC. Protein: CASSPGVQETQYF.

This clone has more than one count but fewer than ten. The chain carries TRBV9 and TRBJ1-2; D not certain. V shed 3 bases and J shed 4 bases, with 10 bases lying between them. The CDR3 has 13 amino acids. The germline V gene has CDR1 SGDLS and CDR2 YYNGEE. CDR3 residues: CASSGSQGYGYTF. The CDR3, as DNA: TGTGCCAGCAGCGGGAGTCAAGGCTATGGCTACACCTTC.

The V and J genes are TRBV5-1 and TRBJ2-1; D gene ambiguous. V was shortened by 0 bases and J by 0 bases, with 10 bases between the two germline ends. The CDR3 loop spans 16 amino acids. The germline gives CDR1 SGHRS, CDR2 YFSETQ. The CDR3 here is CASSLVEQSSYNEQFF. The CDR3 coding sequence is TGCGCCAGCAGCTTGGTCGAACAGAGCTCCTACAATGAGCAGTTCTTC.

The V gene is TRBV29-1, the J gene TRBJ2-2, with 8 bases fitting TRBD1. The V segment lost 6 bases and the J segment 1 base; nucleotides outside the gene matches: 7. Germline lookup yields CDR1 SQVTM and CDR2 ANQGSEA. The CDR3 spans 15 residues. The CDR3: CSVRKGQVNTGELFF. The CDR3 nucleotides are TGCAGCGTCCGAAAGGGACAGGTGAACACCGGGGAGCTGTTTTTT.

This clone was seen only a few times. The chain has TRBV2 and TRBJ2-2; TRBD1 agrees at 8 bases. The V gene's germline CDR1 is SNHLY and CDR2 FYNNEI. CDR3 length: 14 amino acids. The V and J ends lost 1 base and 7 bases, in that order; junction bases with no gene match: 2. CDR3 in DNA: TGTGCCAGCAGTGAAGTTACAGGGGGCGGGGAGCTGTTTTTT. This codes for CASSEVTGGGELFF.

The rearrangement uses TRBV27 and TRBJ1-2, with a weak D call TRBD1 (6 bases). Germline-derived CDR1 and CDR2 are MNHEY and SMNVEV (reference sequence). This CDR3 has 19 residues. With 5 bases removed from V and 4 bases from J, the gap between germline ends came to 29 bases. Here the CDR3 DNA reads TGTGCCAGCAGTCCTCGGGCCCCTGAGACAGGTACGGGAATCTATGGCTACACCTTC. This gives the protein CASSPRAPETGTGIYGYTF.

The V gene is TRBV5-8, the J gene TRBJ1-5; TRBD1 aligns across 8 bases. CDR1 is SGHTS and CDR2 is YDEGEE in the germline V gene. The J segment lost 9 bases and the V segment lost 2 bases, leaving 13 bases of the junction unmatched. The CDR3 loop spans 16 amino acids. CDR3 bases: TGTGCCAGCAGCTTTTCATCGTACGGGACAGGTAGGCCCCAGCATTTT. Encoded protein: CASSFSSYGTGRPQHF.

The J gene is TRBJ1-2, the V gene TRBV2; 8 positions match TRBD1. The J segment lost 1 base and the V segment lost 10 bases, leaving 5 bases of the junction unmatched. The CDR3 extends over 13 amino acids. The germline gives CDR1 SNHLY, CDR2 FYNNEI. The CDR3 coding sequence is TGTGCCACCATACAGGGGGATAACTATGGCTACACCTTC. Its translation is CATIQGDNYGYTF.

The chain is built from TRBV24-1 and TRBJ1-3; D possibly corresponds to TRBD1 (5 bases). The germline gives CDR1 KGHDR, CDR2 SFDVKD. V shed 6 bases and J shed 4 bases, with 6 bases lying between them. The CDR3 contains 12 residues. Written as DNA, the CDR3 is TGTGCCACCAGTCCAGGGGGAAACACCATATATTTT. Encoded protein: CATSPGGNTIYF.

Details on this clone: In the same sample, other DNA sequences code for this CDR3. The genes are TRBV5-1 and TRBJ1-1; possible D gene TRBD1, 5 bases. Deletions cut 4 bases from V and 1 base from J, with 8 bases between. The CDR3 extends over 13 amino acids. In germline, CDR1 is SGHRS, CDR2 YFSETQ. The CDR3: CASSAGQNTEAFF. The CDR3 DNA reads as TGCGCCAGCAGCGCCGGACAGAACACTGAAGCTTTCTTT.

V gene TRBV6-6 combines with J gene TRBJ1-2, with D unresolved. The V end lost 4 bases, the J end lost 4 bases, and 4 bases lay between the germline ends. CDR3 size: 11 residues. The germline gives CDR1 MNHNY, CDR2 SVGAGI (reference sequence). CDR3 bases: TGTGCCAGCAGTTCGAGCTATGGCTACACCTTC. Translated, it gives CASSSSYGYTF.

The chain employs TRBV28 and TRBJ1-6; 9 nucleotides match TRBD1. This CDR3 has 14 amino acids. Trimming removed 3 bases from V and 7 bases from J; junction bases left unmatched: 1. From germline, CDR1 is MDHEN and CDR2 SYDVKM. The CDR3: CASSLGTGNSPLHF. CDR3 sequence (DNA): TGTGCCAGCAGTTTGGGGACAGGGAATTCACCCCTCCACTTT.